This T cell receptor beta chain was sequenced in a study of T-cell reconstitution after alpha-beta-depleted transplantation in children. The study, taken as a whole, reports: Reportedly, alpha-beta T cells present about two months post-transplant originated from several hundred expanded clones of graft origin. Surviving recipient T cells and thymic progenitors accounted for the high day-60 TCRbeta diversity observed in some patients. Newly generated T cells supplied most T-cell counts and diversity one year post-transplant.

It was with unique molecular identifiers that the TCRbeta library was prepared. Via MiXCR, TCRdb re-called the PCR reads, giving one row per CDR3 protein. The sample contains some 300,000 distinct CDR3 sequences, about 7.3% of which appear only once. This clonotype was recorded a few times. Its antigen is not identified. Trimming removed 6 bases from V and 4 bases from J, with 16 bases in between. CDR3 length: 14 residues. Germline V gene lookup returns CDR1 SNHLY and CDR2 FYNNEI. This clonotype was obtained from a female patient aged 2-15 years who had a stem cell transplant for Fanconi anemia, so the T cells may come from the graft donor. The sample consisted of peripheral blood, taken 360 days after TCRalphabeta/CD19-depleted stem cell transplant. The gene calls are TRBV2 and TRBJ2-7; D not certain. CDR3 sequence (DNA): TGTGCCAGCAGGGCGCTTCTCCAGTTTTACGAGCAGTACTTC. Protein sequence: CASRALLQFYEQYF. Full variable domain (missing parts from reference TRBV2 and TRBJ2-7): EPEVTQTPSHQVTQMGQEVILRCVPISNHLYFYWYRQILGQKVEFLVSFYNNEISEKSEIFDDQFSVERPDGSNFTLKIRSTKLEDSAMYFCASRALLQFYEQYFGPGTRLTVT.